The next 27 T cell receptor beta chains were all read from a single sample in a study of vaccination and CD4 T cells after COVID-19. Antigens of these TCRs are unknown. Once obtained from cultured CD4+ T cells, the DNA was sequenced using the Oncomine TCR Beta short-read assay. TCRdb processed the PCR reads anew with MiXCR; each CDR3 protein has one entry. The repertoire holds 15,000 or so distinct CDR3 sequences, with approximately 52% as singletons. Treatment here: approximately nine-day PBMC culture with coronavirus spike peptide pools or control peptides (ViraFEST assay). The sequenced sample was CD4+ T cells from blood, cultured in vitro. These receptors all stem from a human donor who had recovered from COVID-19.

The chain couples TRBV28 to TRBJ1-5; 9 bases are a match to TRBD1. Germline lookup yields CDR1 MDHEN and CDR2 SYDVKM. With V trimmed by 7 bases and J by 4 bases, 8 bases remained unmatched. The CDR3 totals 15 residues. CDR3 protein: CASTKLGQGNQPQHF. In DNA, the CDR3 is TGTGCCAGCACCAAGCTAGGACAGGGGAATCAGCCCCAGCATTTT.

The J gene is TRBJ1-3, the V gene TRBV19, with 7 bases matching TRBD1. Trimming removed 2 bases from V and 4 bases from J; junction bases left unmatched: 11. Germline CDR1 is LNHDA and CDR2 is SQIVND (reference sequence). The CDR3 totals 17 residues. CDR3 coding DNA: TGTGCCAGTAGTATACCAGGGACAGCCCGTATAGGAAACACCATATATTTT. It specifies CASSIPGTARIGNTIYF.

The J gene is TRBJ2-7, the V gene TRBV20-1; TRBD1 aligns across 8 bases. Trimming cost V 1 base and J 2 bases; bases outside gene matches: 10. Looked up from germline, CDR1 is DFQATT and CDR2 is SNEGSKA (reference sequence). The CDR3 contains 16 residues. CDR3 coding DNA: TGCAGTGCTAGAGGACTCGAGACAGGGGCAACCTACGAGCAGTACTTC. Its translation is CSARGLETGATYEQYF.

The CDR3 nucleotides read TGTGCCAGCAGTGACTCATTCCTAGCGGGATTGAATGAGCAGTTCTTC. This sequence encodes CASSDSFLAGLNEQFF. The chain uses TRBV6-4 and TRBJ2-1; 9 nucleotides line up with TRBD2. This CDR3 has 16 amino acids. V was clipped by 0 bases and J by 7 bases; unmatched bases: 7. The germline V gene encodes CDR1 MRHNA and CDR2 SNTAGT.

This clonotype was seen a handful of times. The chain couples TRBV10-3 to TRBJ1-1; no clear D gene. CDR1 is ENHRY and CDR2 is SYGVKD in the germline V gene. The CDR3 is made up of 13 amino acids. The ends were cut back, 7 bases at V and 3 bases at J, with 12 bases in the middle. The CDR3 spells CAIKTSGYTEAFF. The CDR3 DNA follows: TGTGCCATCAAGACCTCAGGATACACTGAAGCTTTCTTT.

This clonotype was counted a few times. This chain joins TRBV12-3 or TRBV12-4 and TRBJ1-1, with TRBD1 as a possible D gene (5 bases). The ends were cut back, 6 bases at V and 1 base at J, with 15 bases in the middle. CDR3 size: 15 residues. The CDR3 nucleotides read TGTGCCAGCAGCAACCCAGCCGGGGCGAACACTGAAGCTTTCTTT. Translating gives CASSNPAGANTEAFF.

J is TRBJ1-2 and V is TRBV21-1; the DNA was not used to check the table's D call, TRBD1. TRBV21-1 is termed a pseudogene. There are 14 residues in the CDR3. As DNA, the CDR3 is TGTGCCAGCAGGACAGGGCGAGGTAACTATGGCTACACCTTC. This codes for CASRTGRGNYGYTF.

This CDR3 reads CASSYRGGDTEAFF. CDR3 sequence (DNA): TGTGCCAGCAGTTACCGAGGGGGGGACACTGAAGCTTTCTTT. The chain is built from TRBV6-2 or TRBV6-3 and TRBJ1-1; TRBD1 is a possible D gene (6 bases). The germline V and J ends were trimmed by 2 bases and 3 bases, with 10 bases remaining between them. Per germline, CDR1 MNHEY and CDR2 SVGEGT. The CDR3 contains 14 residues.

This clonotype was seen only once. For the CDR3, the DNA is TGTGCCAGCAGCCCGGTGACGGGGGCGCAGAACACTGAAGCTTTCTTT. It is translated as CASSPVTGAQNTEAFF. V and J are TRBV11-2 and TRBJ1-1; D may be TRBD1 (6 bases). Per the germline V gene, CDR1 is SGHAT and CDR2 is FQNNGV. The CDR3 loop spans 16 amino acids. Trimming stripped 5 bases from V and 1 base from J, with 17 bases between. The complete variable domain, with remaining parts taken from reference TRBV11-2 and TRBJ1-1, reads EAGVAQSPRYKIIEKRQSVAFWCNPISGHATLYWYQQILGQGPKLLIQFQNNGVVDDSQLPKDRFSAERLKGVDSTLKIQPAKLEDSAVYLCASSPVTGAQNTEAFFGQGTRLTVV.

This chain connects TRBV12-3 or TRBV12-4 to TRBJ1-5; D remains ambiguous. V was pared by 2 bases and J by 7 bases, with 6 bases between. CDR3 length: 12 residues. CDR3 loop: CASSLNLQPQHF. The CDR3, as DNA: TGTGCCAGCAGTTTAAACCTCCAGCCCCAGCATTTT.

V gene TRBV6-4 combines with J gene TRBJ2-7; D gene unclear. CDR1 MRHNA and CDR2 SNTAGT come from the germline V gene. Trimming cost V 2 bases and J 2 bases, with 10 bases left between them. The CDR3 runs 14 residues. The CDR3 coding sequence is TGTGCCAGCAGTGACCCCCCGGATACCTACGAGCAGTACTTC. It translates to CASSDPPDTYEQYF.

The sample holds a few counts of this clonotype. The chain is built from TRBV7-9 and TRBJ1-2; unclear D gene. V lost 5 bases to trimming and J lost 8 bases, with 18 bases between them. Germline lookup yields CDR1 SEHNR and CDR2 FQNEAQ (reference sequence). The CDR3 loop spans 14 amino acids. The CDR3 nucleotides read TGTGCCAGCAGCCCCTGGGCCGGATCTGTGGGCTACACCTTC. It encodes CASSPWAGSVGYTF.

The CDR3 region is CASDSFTYEQYF. The CDR3 DNA is TGTGCCAGCGACAGTTTCACCTACGAGCAGTACTTC. The chain is built from TRBV2 and TRBJ2-7; D might be TRBD1 (5 bases). Germline CDR1 SNHLY, CDR2 FYNNEI. The V end lost 8 bases, the J end lost 2 bases, and 10 bases lay between the germline ends. The CDR3 spans 12 residues.

CDR3: CASSLNRRFRPQHF. CDR3 bases: TGTGCCAGCAGCTTAAATCGGCGGTTTAGGCCCCAGCATTTT. The chain recombines TRBV7-2 with TRBJ1-5; D unresolved. V was clipped by 2 bases and J by 9 bases, with 14 bases between them. CDR3 size: 14 residues. CDR1 SGHTA and CDR2 FQGNSA come from the germline V gene.

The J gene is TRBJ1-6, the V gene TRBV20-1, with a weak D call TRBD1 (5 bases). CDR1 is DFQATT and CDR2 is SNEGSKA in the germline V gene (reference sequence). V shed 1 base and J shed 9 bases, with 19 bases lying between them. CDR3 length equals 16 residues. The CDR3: CSARAPVGGKGSPLHF. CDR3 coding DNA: TGCAGTGCTAGAGCCCCCGTGGGGGGGAAAGGTTCACCCCTCCACTTT.

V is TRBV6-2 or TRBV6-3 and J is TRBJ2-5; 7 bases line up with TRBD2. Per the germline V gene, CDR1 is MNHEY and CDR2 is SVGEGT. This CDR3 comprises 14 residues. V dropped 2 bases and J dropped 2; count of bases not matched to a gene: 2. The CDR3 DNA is TGTGCCAGCAGTTACGACGGGAGGCAAGAGACCCAGTACTTC. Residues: CASSYDGRQETQYF.

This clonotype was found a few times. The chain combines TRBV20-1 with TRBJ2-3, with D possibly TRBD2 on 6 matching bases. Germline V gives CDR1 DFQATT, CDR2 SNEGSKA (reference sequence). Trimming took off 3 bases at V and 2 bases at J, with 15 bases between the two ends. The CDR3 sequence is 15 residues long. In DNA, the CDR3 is TGCAGTGCTAGTTATCTAGGGAGGACCACAGATACGCAGTATTTT. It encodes CSASYLGRTTDTQYF.

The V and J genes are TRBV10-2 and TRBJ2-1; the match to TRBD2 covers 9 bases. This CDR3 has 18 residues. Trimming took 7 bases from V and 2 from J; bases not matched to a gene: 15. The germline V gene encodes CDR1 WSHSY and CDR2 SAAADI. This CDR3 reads CASIQGYSGRPPYNEQFF. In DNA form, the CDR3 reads TGCGCCAGCATCCAGGGTTATAGCGGGAGACCCCCCTACAATGAGCAGTTCTTC.

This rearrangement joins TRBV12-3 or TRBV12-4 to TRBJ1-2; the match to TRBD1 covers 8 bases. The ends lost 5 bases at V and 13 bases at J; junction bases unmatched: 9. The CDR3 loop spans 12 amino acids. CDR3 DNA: TGTGCCAGCAGTCCGCCAGGGGGCCGTGGCACCTTC. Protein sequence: CASSPPGGRGTF.

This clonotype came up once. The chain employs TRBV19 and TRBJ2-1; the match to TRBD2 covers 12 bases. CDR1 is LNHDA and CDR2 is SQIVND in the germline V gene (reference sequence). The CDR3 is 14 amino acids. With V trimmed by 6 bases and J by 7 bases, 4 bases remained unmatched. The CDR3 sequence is CASRPSGGGNEQFF. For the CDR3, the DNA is TGTGCCAGTAGGCCTAGCGGGGGGGGGAATGAGCAGTTCTTC.

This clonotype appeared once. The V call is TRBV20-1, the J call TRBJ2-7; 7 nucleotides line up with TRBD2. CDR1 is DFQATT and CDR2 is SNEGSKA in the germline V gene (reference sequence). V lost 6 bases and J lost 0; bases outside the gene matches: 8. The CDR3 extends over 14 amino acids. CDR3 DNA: TGCAGTGCCTGGGACTACGCGCGCTCCTACGAGCAGTACTTC. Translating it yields CSAWDYARSYEQYF.

The CDR3 is CASSFRFGQGALSYEQYF. DNA for the CDR3: TGTGCCAGCAGCTTCCGTTTCGGACAGGGAGCCCTCTCCTACGAGCAGTACTTC. This rearrangement joins TRBV3-1 to TRBJ2-7; TRBD1 agrees at 8 bases. Germline V gives CDR1 LGHDT, CDR2 YNNKEL (reference sequence). This CDR3 contains 18 residues. The junction had 15 bases not matched to a gene; V was cut back by 5 bases and J by 0 bases.

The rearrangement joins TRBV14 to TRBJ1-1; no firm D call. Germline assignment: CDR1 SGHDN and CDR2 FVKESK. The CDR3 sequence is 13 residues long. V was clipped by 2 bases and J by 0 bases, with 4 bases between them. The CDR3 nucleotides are TGTGCCAGCAGCCAAACATTGAACACTGAAGCTTTCTTT. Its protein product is CASSQTLNTEAFF.

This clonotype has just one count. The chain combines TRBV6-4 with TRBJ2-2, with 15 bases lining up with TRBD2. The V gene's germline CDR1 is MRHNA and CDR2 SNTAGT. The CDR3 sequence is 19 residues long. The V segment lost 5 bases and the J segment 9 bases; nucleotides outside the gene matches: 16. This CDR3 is CASSWTSGRGQGPHRELFF. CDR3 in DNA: TGTGCCAGCAGTTGGACTAGCGGGAGGGGGCAAGGCCCTCACCGGGAGCTGTTTTTT.

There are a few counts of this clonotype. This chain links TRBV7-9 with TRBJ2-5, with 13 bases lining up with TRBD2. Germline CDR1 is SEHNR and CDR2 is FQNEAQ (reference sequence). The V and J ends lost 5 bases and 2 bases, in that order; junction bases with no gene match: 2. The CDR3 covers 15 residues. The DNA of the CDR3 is TGTGCCAGCAGCCGGGGACTAGCGGGGCAAGAGACCCAGTACTTC. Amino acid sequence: CASSRGLAGQETQYF.

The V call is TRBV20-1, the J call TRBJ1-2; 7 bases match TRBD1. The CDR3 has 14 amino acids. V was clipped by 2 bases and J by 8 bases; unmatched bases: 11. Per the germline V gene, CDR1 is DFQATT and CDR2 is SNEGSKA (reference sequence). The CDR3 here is CSARSYRGLEGYTF. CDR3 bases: TGCAGTGCTAGATCCTACAGGGGATTAGAGGGCTACACCTTC.

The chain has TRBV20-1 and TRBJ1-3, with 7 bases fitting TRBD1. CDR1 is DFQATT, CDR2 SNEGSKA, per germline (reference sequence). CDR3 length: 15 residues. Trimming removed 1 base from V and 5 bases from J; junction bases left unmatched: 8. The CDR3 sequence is CSARGGTAVRNTIYF. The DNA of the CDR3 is TGCAGTGCTAGAGGTGGGACAGCAGTAAGAAACACCATATATTTT.